This T cell receptor beta chain was sequenced for a study of CD8+ T cells in alopecia areata. Study-level results: Many expanded lesional clones persisted during tofacitinib (in both scalp and blood). Elevated clonality characterized lesional scalp relative to normal scalp, particularly in alopecia totalis/universalis.

The CDR3 is 13 amino acids. V was clipped by 1 base and J by 4 bases, with 8 bases between them. Germline lookup yields CDR1 SGHDN and CDR2 FVKESK. Treatment of the sample: oral pan-JAK inhibitor, 5-10 mg twice daily. Reverse transcribed after extraction, RNA yielded cDNA as the sequencing template. Only in-frame clones appear in the TCRdb table, and some are missing; sequencing was by immunoSEQ multiplex PCR. The sample holds approximately 100,000 clones, 55% to 70% seen once. On this clone: Its antigen is unknown.

The sequenced sample was CD8+ T cells sorted from blood, obtained between weeks 55 and 65, from a patient treated with tofacitinib. The TCR comes from a human donor with alopecia areata. The rearrangement joins TRBV14 to TRBJ2-7; TRBD2 is a possible D gene (5 bases). The CDR3 spells CASSQGSGYEQYF. For the CDR3, the DNA is TGTGCCAGCAGCCAAGGGTCGGGGTACGAGCAGTACTTC.